What follows are 8 T cell receptor beta chains derived from one specimen sequenced in a study of cytomegalovirus exposure and HLA in healthy donors. The PCR contained 60 Vbeta and 13 Jbeta primers. The method was immunoSEQ multiplex PCR; TCRdb's version includes in-frame clones alone and lacks a portion of them. The table has 150,000 to 200,000 clones, 76% seen once. Sequencing was performed on PBMCs. Receptors originate from a woman between 25 and 40 years old in good health and CMV-seropositive.

The V and J genes are TRBV10-1 and TRBJ2-5; D unresolved. V lost 0 bases to trimming and J lost 1 base, with 6 bases between them. The germline V gene has CDR1 WNHNN and CDR2 SYGVQD (reference sequence). The CDR3 spans 14 residues. CDR3 region: CASSESIAQETQYF. DNA of the CDR3: TGCGCCAGCAGTGAGTCGATAGCCCAAGAGACCCAGTACTTC.

The rearrangement uses TRBV29-1 and TRBJ2-5; 12 nucleotides align to TRBD2. The CDR3 spans 14 residues. Germline V gives CDR1 SQVTM, CDR2 ANQGSEA. After removal of 8 bases from V and 3 bases from J, the junction contained 7 bases not matched to a gene. The CDR3, as DNA: TGCAGCATACCTAGCGGGGGGGCAGAAGAGACCCAGTACTTC. This sequence encodes CSIPSGGAEETQYF.

This clone was counted a few times. This chain uses TRBV7-3 with TRBJ2-7, with 8 bases that match TRBD1. Germline CDR1 is SGHTA and CDR2 is FQGTGA. With 2 bases clipped from V and 6 bases from J, the junction kept 12 bases outside the gene matches. This CDR3 has 16 amino acids. CDR3 in DNA: TGTGCCAGCAGCTTATATGGCAGGGGGCAAACGGGCGAGCAGTACTTC. Its protein product is CASSLYGRGQTGEQYF.

This rearrangement joins TRBV6-6 to TRBJ2-5, with a tentative D call TRBD1 (5 bases). The assigned J gene may be wrong: the sequence end matches TRBJ2-7 better. In germline, CDR1 is MNHNY, CDR2 SVGAGI (reference sequence). The CDR3 runs 13 residues. The CDR3 sequence is CASSLRVSYEQYF. DNA of the CDR3: TGTGCCAGCAGTCTCAGGGTTAGCTACGAGCAGTACTTC.

The chain has TRBV2 and TRBJ2-1; 7 bases agree with TRBD2. The CDR3 extends over 15 amino acids. V was clipped by 6 bases and J by 1 base; unmatched bases: 6. Germline CDR1 is SNHLY and CDR2 is FYNNEI. Here the CDR3 reads CASRGSGQSYNEQFF. CDR3 DNA sequence: TGTGCCAGCAGGGGTAGCGGGCAGTCCTACAATGAGCAGTTCTTC.

The J gene is TRBJ2-7, the V gene TRBV11-3, with 8 bases identical to TRBD2. Germline CDR1 reads SGHNT; CDR2 reads YENEEA. V shed 4 bases and J 5 bases; nucleotides not matched to a gene: 10. CDR3 length: 15 amino acids. CDR3 in amino acids: CASSSGGAGGNEQYF. Written as DNA, the CDR3 is TGTGCCAGCAGCTCGGGGGGTGCGGGGGGAAACGAGCAGTACTTC.

The V call is TRBV25-1, the J call TRBJ1-2, with D uncertain. CDR3 length: 15 amino acids. Trimming left V 2 bases short and J 0 bases short, with 10 bases between. Germline V gene data show CDR1 as MGHDK and CDR2 as SYGVNS. CDR3 loop: CASSEGRSSNYGYTF. In DNA, the CDR3 is TGTGCCAGCAGTGAAGGCAGGTCCTCTAACTATGGCTACACCTTC.

CDR3 bases: TGTGCCAGCAGTTACTCGAGTAGCTATGGCTACACCTTC. Protein product: CASSYSSSYGYTF. V is TRBV6-5 and J is TRBJ1-2; D is unresolved. The CDR3 totals 13 residues. V lost 0 bases, J lost 4 bases, and 6 bases lay in between. CDR1 MNHEY and CDR2 SVGAGI come from the germline V gene.